The clone carrying this TCR beta chain was found a few times. Its antigen is undetermined. The sample comes from a study of OX40 agonist ivuxolimab in advanced cancers. In the study overall: Each dose-escalation patient presented with hepatocellular carcinoma, melanoma, renal cell or head and neck cancer. Participants averaged approximately 60 years of age (range about 23 to 90) and were less than 85% male. A history of anti-PD-1, anti-PD-L1 or anti-CTLA-4 therapy was acceptable, and roughly 40% had some. Study-wide results and caveats: Low clonal expansion, among the lowest seen, marked partial responders at 0.1-3.0 mg/kg.

The data were produced by immunoSEQ multiplex PCR, yet TCRdb's version contains in-frame clones alone and is incomplete. The profile shows about 63,000 clones, roughly nine tenths of them singletons. Germline values: CDR1 SGHTA, CDR2 FQGNSA. V lost 3 bases and J lost 15; bases outside the gene matches: 5. The CDR3 sequence is 12 residues long. The TCR originated in an adult with an advanced solid tumor such as melanoma, head and neck, liver or kidney cancer. V and J are TRBV7-2 and TRBJ2-1, with 10 bases identical to TRBD1. The specimen was CD4+ or CD8+ T cells sorted from blood, collected in a trial of the OX40 agonist ivuxolimab. CDR3 nucleotide sequence: TGTGCCAGCAGCTTCGGACAGGGGGGAGTGTTCTTC. This codes for CASSFGQGGVFF. The complete variable domain, with remaining parts taken from reference TRBV7-2 and TRBJ2-1, reads GAGVSQSPSNKVTEKGKDVELRCDPISGHTALYWYRQSLGQGLEFLIYFQGNSAPDKSGLPSDRFSAERTGGSVSTLTIQRTQQEDSAVYLCASSFGQGGVFFGPGTRLTVL.